The 10 T cell receptor beta chains in this list originate from one sample, sequenced in a study of T cell responses to AZD1222 COVID-19 vaccine. Measured with immunoSEQ multiplex PCR; TCRdb has only the in-frame clones, and not every one. The sample yields some 120,000 clones, 85% to 90% seen once. Material: peripheral blood, obtained on day 0 of AZD1222 vaccination. The receptors were sampled from an adult in good health.

This chain joins TRBV28 and TRBJ2-3; 11 bases map to TRBD2. The CDR3 runs 15 residues. The germline CDR1 and CDR2 sequences are MDHEN and SYDVKM. The V and J ends lost 4 bases and 3 bases, in that order; junction bases with no gene match: 3. The CDR3 region is CASSSVAGGTDTQYF. CDR3 DNA sequence: TGTGCCAGCAGTTCGGTAGCGGGGGGGACAGATACGCAGTATTTT.

The chain uses TRBV7-6 and TRBJ2-2; 8 nucleotides match TRBD1. This CDR3 contains 15 residues. The V segment lost 4 bases and the J segment 6 bases; nucleotides outside the gene matches: 7. CDR1 SGHVS and CDR2 FNYEAQ come from the germline V gene. The chain's CDR3 is CASSSPDRVAGELFF. In nucleotides, the CDR3 is TGTGCCAGCAGCTCACCGGACAGGGTAGCCGGGGAGCTGTTTTTT. Full variable domain (rest looked up from reference TRBV7-6 and TRBJ2-2): GAGVSQSPRYKVTKRGQDVALRCDPISGHVSLYWYRQALGQGPEFLTYFNYEAQQDKSGLPNDRFSAERPEGSISTLTIQRTEQRDSAMYRCASSSPDRVAGELFFGEGSRLTVL.

This clone has just one count. The rearrangement uses TRBV7-2 and TRBJ2-7, with D possibly matching TRBD1 (5 bases). Trimming removed 5 bases from V and 0 bases from J, with 11 bases in between. Germline lookup yields CDR1 SGHTA and CDR2 FQGNSA. This CDR3 contains 14 residues. In DNA, the CDR3 is TGTGCCAGCAGCGCCCGACAGAGCTCCTACGAGCAGTACTTC. Protein sequence: CASSARQSSYEQYF.

This chain connects TRBV10-3 to TRBJ1-2, with D uncertain. Per the germline V gene, CDR1 is ENHRY and CDR2 is SYGVKD. Between the trimmed V and J ends, which lost 7 bases and 2 bases, there was a span of 11 bases. The CDR3 covers 13 residues. The CDR3 loop reads CAITRRENYGYTF. DNA for the CDR3: TGTGCCATCACCCGGAGGGAGAACTATGGCTACACCTTC.

Comments on this clone: One end of the junction varies from germline; a read error may be responsible. The chain joins TRBV5-1 to TRBJ2-7; 12 nucleotides align to TRBD1. Germline V gene sequence: CDR1 SGHRS, CDR2 YFSETQ. There are 15 residues in the CDR3. The CDR3 DNA follows: TGCGCCAGCAGCTCCGGGACAGGGGGCTCCAACGAGCAGTACTTC. Its translation: CASSSGTGGSNEQYF. The full variable domain, rest sourced from reference TRBV5-1 and TRBJ2-7, is KAGVTQTPRYLIKTRGQQVTLSCSPISGHRSVSWYQQTPGQGLQFLFEYFSETQRNKGNFPGRFSGRQFSNSRSEMNVSTLELGDSALYLCASSSGTGGSNEQYFGPGTRLTVT.

The chain couples TRBV7-8 to TRBJ2-7, with D unclear. Trimming left V 1 base short and J 4 bases short, with 11 bases between. The CDR3 spans 14 residues. Germline values: CDR1 SGHVS, CDR2 FQNEAQ. The chain's CDR3 is CASSLGHSEYEQYF. The CDR3 DNA is TGTGCCAGCAGCTTAGGGCACAGCGAATACGAGCAGTACTTC.

The rearrangement uses TRBV4-3 and TRBJ2-2; maybe TRBD2 (5 bases). This CDR3 has 16 residues. Trimming took off 0 bases at V and 7 bases at J, with 15 bases between the two ends. CDR1 LGHNA and CDR2 YSLEER come from the germline V gene. The CDR3: CASSQDPLDRGGELFF. CDR3 in DNA: TGCGCCAGCAGCCAAGATCCCCTAGATCGGGGCGGGGAGCTGTTTTTT.

The CDR3 bases are TGTGCCAGCAGTGATCCAGGATACACCATATATTTT. Protein product: CASSDPGYTIYF. The chain employs TRBV6-1 and TRBJ1-3; D uncertain. This CDR3 comprises 12 residues. Germline CDR1 is MNHNS and CDR2 is SASEGT. V was shortened by 3 bases and J by 8 bases, with 8 bases between the two germline ends.

V and J are TRBV20-1 and TRBJ2-2, with 11 bases lining up with TRBD2. This CDR3 comprises 16 residues. Germline lookup yields CDR1 DFQATT and CDR2 SNEGSKA (reference sequence). Trimming at V came to 3 bases and at J to 3 bases, leaving 6 bases not matched to a gene. CDR3 coding DNA: TGCAGTGCTAGTCTAGCGGGAGGCGCCTACACCGGGGAGCTGTTTTTT. Residues: CSASLAGGAYTGELFF.

This clone was observed a handful of times. The rearrangement links TRBV10-3 to TRBJ1-2; 8 positions agree with TRBD1. This CDR3 contains 16 residues. V was pared by 3 bases and J by 0 bases, with 6 bases of the junction left unmatched. Germline lookup yields CDR1 ENHRY and CDR2 SYGVKD. The CDR3, as DNA: TGTGCCATCAGTGACTGGACAGGGAGAGCTAACTATGGCTACACCTTC. Translation gives CAISDWTGRANYGYTF.